These 3 T cell receptor beta chains share one sample of origin, sequenced in a study of shared clonotypes between healthy human individuals. Naive CD8 isolation took CD45RO-negative cells positively selected for CCR7 and excluded terminally differentiated effector memory CD45RA+ cells. Some clones are missing from TCRdb's copy, which holds only in-frame ones; the method was immunoSEQ multiplex PCR. This table holds about 2 million clones, about 95% found once. Specimen: naive CD8+ T cells sorted from blood. All receptors come from a man younger than 35 in good health.

The sample holds a few counts of this clone. The sample holds other DNA sequences that translate to the same CDR3. The rearrangement joins TRBV19 to TRBJ1-5; 7 bases are a match to TRBD1. Germline V gene lookup returns CDR1 LNHDA and CDR2 SQIVND (reference sequence). Germline trimming cut 3 bases from V and 2 bases from J; bases unmatched to any gene: 4. This CDR3 is 15 amino acids long. In DNA form, the CDR3 reads TGTGCCAGTAGTATCGACAGGGAGGGCAATCAGCCCCAGCATTTT. It codes for CASSIDREGNQPQHF.

The CDR3 nucleotides are TGTGCCAGCAGTTTACAGCGACAGGGGGGCTACAATGAGCAGTTCTTC. Its protein product is CASSLQRQGGYNEQFF. V usage is TRBV6-5 and J usage is TRBJ2-1; 9 nucleotides match TRBD1. V lost 4 bases and J lost 3; bases outside the gene matches: 7. CDR1 is MNHEY, CDR2 SVGAGI, per germline. CDR3 length: 16 residues.

This chain uses TRBV5-5 with TRBJ1-4, with unresolved D. Trimming took 2 bases from V and 13 from J, leaving 18 bases between them. The length of the CDR3 is 14 residues. From germline, CDR1 is SGHKS and CDR2 YYEKEE (reference sequence). The CDR3 DNA is TGTGCCAGCAGCTTAAGTTTGGTCGGGAAAGGACTGTTTTTT. It specifies CASSLSLVGKGLFF.